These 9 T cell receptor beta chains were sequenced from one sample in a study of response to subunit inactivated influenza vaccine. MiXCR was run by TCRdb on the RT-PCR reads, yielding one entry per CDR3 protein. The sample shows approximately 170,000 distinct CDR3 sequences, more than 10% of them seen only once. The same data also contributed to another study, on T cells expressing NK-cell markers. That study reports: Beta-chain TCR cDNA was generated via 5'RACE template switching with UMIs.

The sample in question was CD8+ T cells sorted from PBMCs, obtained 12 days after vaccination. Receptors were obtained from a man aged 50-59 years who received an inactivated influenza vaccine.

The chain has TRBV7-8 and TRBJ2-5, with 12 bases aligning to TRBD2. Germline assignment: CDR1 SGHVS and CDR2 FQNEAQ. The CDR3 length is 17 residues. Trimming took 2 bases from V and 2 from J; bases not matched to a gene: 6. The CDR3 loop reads CASSLSPLAGGQETQYF. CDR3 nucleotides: TGTGCCAGCAGCTTAAGCCCCCTAGCGGGGGGGCAAGAGACCCAGTACTTC.

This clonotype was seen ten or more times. This CDR3 is CASSQGPSGAYQETQYF. CDR3 DNA: TGCGCCAGCAGCCAAGGGCCTAGCGGGGCGTACCAAGAGACCCAGTACTTC. V is TRBV4-3 and J is TRBJ2-5, with 9 bases identical to TRBD2. V lost 1 base, J lost 0 bases, and 6 bases stayed unmatched. CDR1 is LGHNA and CDR2 is YSLEER in the germline V gene. This CDR3 comprises 17 residues.

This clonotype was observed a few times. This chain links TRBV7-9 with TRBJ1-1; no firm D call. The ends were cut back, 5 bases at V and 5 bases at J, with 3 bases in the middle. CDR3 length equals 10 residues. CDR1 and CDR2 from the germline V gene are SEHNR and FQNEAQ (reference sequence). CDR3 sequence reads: CASSLTEAFF. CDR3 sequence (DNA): TGTGCCAGCAGCCTGACTGAAGCTTTCTTT.

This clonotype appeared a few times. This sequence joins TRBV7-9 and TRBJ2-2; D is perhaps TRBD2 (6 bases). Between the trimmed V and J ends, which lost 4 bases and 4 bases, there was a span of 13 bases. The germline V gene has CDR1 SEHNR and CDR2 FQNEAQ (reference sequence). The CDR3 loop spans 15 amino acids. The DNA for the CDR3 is TGTGCCAGCAGCTCGAGAGGACTAATCACCGGGGAGCTGTTTTTT. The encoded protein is CASSSRGLITGELFF.

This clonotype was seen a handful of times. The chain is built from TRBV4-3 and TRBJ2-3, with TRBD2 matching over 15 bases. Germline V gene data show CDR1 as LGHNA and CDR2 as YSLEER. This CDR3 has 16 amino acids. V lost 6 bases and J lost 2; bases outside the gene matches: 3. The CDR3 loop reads CASRGTSGGFTDTQYF. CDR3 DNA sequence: TGCGCCAGCAGAGGGACTAGCGGGGGGTTCACAGATACGCAGTATTTT.

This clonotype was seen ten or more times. The CDR3, as DNA: TGTGCCAGCAGTTCCCCGACAGGGAGCTCCTACGAGCAGTACTTC. It encodes CASSSPTGSSYEQYF. The chain couples TRBV28 to TRBJ2-7; 7 bases line up with TRBD1. The V segment lost 4 bases and the J segment 0 bases; nucleotides outside the gene matches: 6. The CDR3 sequence is 15 residues long. Germline CDR1 MDHEN, CDR2 SYDVKM.

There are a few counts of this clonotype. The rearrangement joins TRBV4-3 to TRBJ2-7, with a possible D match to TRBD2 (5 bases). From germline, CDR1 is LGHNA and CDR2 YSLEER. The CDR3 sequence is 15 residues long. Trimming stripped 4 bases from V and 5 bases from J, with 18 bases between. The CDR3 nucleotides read TGCGCCAGCAGCCCCCATGCGTTGAGGGTCCACGAGCAGTACTTC. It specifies CASSPHALRVHEQYF.

The CDR3 nucleotides read TGTGCCAGCAGTTACTTCAGCGGTGAGCAGTTCTTC. Residues: CASSYFSGEQFF. The chain couples TRBV6-2 or TRBV6-3 to TRBJ2-1, with D possibly matching TRBD2 (5 bases). The CDR3 spans 12 residues. The V end was cut by 1 base, the J end by 9 bases, with 7 bases between. Germline loops: CDR1 MNHEY, CDR2 SVGEGT.

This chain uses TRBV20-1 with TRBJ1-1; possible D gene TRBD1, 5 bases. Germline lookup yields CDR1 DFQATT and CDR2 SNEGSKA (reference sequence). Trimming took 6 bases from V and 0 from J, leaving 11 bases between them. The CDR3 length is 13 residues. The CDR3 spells CSALMGLNTEAFF. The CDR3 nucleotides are TGCAGTGCCTTGATGGGGCTGAACACTGAAGCTTTCTTT.